This TCR beta chain was identified in a study of blood T cell repertoires in COVID-19. V shed 0 bases and J shed 0 bases, with 11 bases lying between them. This CDR3 is built from 16 residues. Germline CDR1 is LGHDT and CDR2 is YNNKEL (reference sequence). Authors' processing steps: Amplifying reference gene primers gave estimates of nucleated cell counts. Sequencing was performed with immunoSEQ multiplex PCR; in TCRdb, only in-frame clones are kept and a portion is missing. Clone size and the V and J calls come from that table; the DNA yielded D and trimming. The sample yields some 110,000 clones, roughly 72% seen once.

This receptor was identified in a man older than 75 with COVID-19, enrolled during active disease. The sequenced sample consisted of peripheral blood. The rearrangement links TRBV3-1 (or the pseudogene TRBV3-2) to TRBJ2-5; no clear D. The DNA for the CDR3 is TGTGCCAGCAGCCAAGATAAATACGGGTACCAAGAGACCCAGTACTTC. Translating gives CASSQDKYGYQETQYF.